The 22 T cell receptor beta chains below were found in one sample sequenced in a study of cytomegalovirus exposure and HLA in healthy donors. The PCR had 60 Vbeta and 13 Jbeta primers. Measured with immunoSEQ multiplex PCR; TCRdb has only the in-frame clones, and not every one. This table has approximately 170,000 clones, roughly 77% appearing once. The sample consisted of PBMCs. All receptors come from a man between 18 and 29 years old in good health and CMV-seropositive.

This chain connects TRBV9 to TRBJ2-6; TRBD2 matches at 12 bases. Germline V CDR1 and CDR2: SGDLS, YYNGEE. V trimming: 4 bases; J trimming: 0 bases; junction bases outside the gene matches: 8. The CDR3 length is 19 residues. CDR3 loop: CASSLGLAGIRSGANVLTF. CDR3 sequence (DNA): TGTGCCAGCAGCCTAGGACTAGCGGGGATCCGCTCTGGGGCCAACGTCCTGACTTTC.

This sequence joins TRBV19 and TRBJ1-1; 10 bases line up with TRBD1. The germline gives CDR1 LNHDA, CDR2 SQIVND (reference sequence). The CDR3 runs to 15 residues. The V segment lost 6 bases and the J segment 0 bases; nucleotides outside the gene matches: 4. For the CDR3, the DNA is TGTGCCAGTAGGGACAGGGGGTCTATGAACACTGAAGCTTTCTTT. Protein product: CASRDRGSMNTEAFF. Full variable domain (remainder filled in from reference TRBV19 and TRBJ1-1): DGGITQSPKYLFRKEGQNVTLSCEQNLNHDAMYWYRQDPGQGLRLIYYSQIVNDFQKGDIAEGYSVSREKKESFPLTVTSAQKNPTAFYLCASRDRGSMNTEAFFGQGTRLTVV.

The chain couples TRBV4-1 to TRBJ1-1, with 9 nucleotides matching TRBD1. The CDR3 loop spans 18 amino acids. V lost 3 bases to trimming and J lost 0 bases; unmatched junction nucleotides: 11. Germline CDR1 is MGHRA and CDR2 is YSYEKL. CDR3 sequence reads: CASSHATAGTGLNTEAFF. The CDR3 DNA is TGCGCCAGCAGCCATGCGACCGCGGGGACAGGGTTGAACACTGAAGCTTTCTTT.

This chain links TRBV6-5 with TRBJ2-1; the D gene is possibly TRBD2 (5 bases). V was pared by 5 bases and J by 7 bases, with 18 bases between. This CDR3 comprises 15 residues. CDR1 and CDR2 (germline): MNHEY, SVGAGI. The CDR3 here is CASSPPGVRENEQFF. CDR3 nucleotide sequence: TGTGCCAGCAGTCCCCCTGGGGTGAGGGAGAATGAGCAGTTCTTC.

The chain uses TRBV11-1 and TRBJ2-2, with TRBD2 as a possible D gene (6 bases). V lost 4 bases to trimming and J lost 0 bases, with 12 bases between them. Germline CDR1 is SGHAT and CDR2 is FQDESV (reference sequence). CDR3 length: 16 residues. Here the CDR3 DNA reads TGTGCCAGCAGCTCCGGGACTTACACGAACACCGGGGAGCTGTTTTTT. Protein: CASSSGTYTNTGELFF.

The chain joins TRBV7-2 to TRBJ2-2; 9 nucleotides agree with TRBD2. The CDR3 is 16 residues long. V trimming: 5 bases; J trimming: 0 bases; junction bases outside the gene matches: 4. Germline CDR1 reads SGHTA; CDR2 reads FQGNSA. This chain's CDR3 is CASSPRTSANTGELFF. The CDR3 DNA sequence: TGTGCCAGCAGCCCCCGGACTAGCGCGAACACCGGGGAGCTGTTTTTT.

J is TRBJ2-2 and V is TRBV5-1; perhaps TRBD1 as D (5 bases). The length of the CDR3 is 14 residues. CDR1 and CDR2 from the germline V gene are SGHRS and YFSETQ. The V gene lost 6 bases and the J gene lost 2 bases, with 11 bases spanning the gap. CDR3 in DNA: TGCGCCAGCAAGACAGAGATAAACACCGGGGAGCTGTTTTTT. Translating it yields CASKTEINTGELFF.

The chain couples TRBV28 to TRBJ1-2; possibly TRBD1 for D (6 bases). V lost 7 bases, J lost 4 bases, and 16 bases lay in between. The CDR3 is 14 residues long. Germline-derived CDR1 and CDR2 are MDHEN and SYDVKM. Here the CDR3 DNA reads TGTGCCAGCACCGACAGGTTAAACCTCTATGGCTACACCTTC. Translating gives CASTDRLNLYGYTF.

V and J are TRBV6-5 and TRBJ1-1; perhaps TRBD1 as D (6 bases). CDR3 length equals 14 residues. Germline CDR1 and CDR2: MNHEY and SVGAGI. Trimming removed 6 bases from V and 7 bases from J, with 18 bases in between. This CDR3 is CASRLTTGTIEAFF. The CDR3 nucleotides read TGTGCCAGCAGATTGACAACAGGGACCATTGAAGCTTTCTTT.

The chain is built from TRBV28 and TRBJ2-4; a possible D gene is TRBD1 (5 bases). V gave up 5 bases and J gave up 1 base, with 21 bases separating them. Germline values: CDR1 MDHEN, CDR2 SYDVKM. This CDR3 is 18 amino acids long. The CDR3 reads CASSLGAGRAGAKNIQYF. Written as DNA, the CDR3 is TGTGCCAGCAGTCTTGGGGCCGGCAGGGCAGGGGCCAAAAACATTCAGTACTTC.

This clone came up once. V is TRBV28 and J is TRBJ1-3; 9 bases agree with TRBD1. This CDR3 has 14 amino acids. Germline V gene data show CDR1 as MDHEN and CDR2 as SYDVKM. V was pared by 6 bases and J by 4 bases, with 4 bases of the junction left unmatched. The CDR3 DNA follows: TGTGCCAGCAGGGGACAGGGACAAGGAAACACCATATATTTT. Translating it yields CASRGQGQGNTIYF.

This clone was seen a handful of times. V and J are TRBV11-3 and TRBJ2-3, with unresolved D. The V end lost 3 bases, the J end lost 2 bases, and 6 bases lay between the germline ends. The germline gives CDR1 SGHNT, CDR2 YENEEA. This CDR3 has 13 residues. This CDR3 reads CASSFSYTDTQYF. CDR3 nucleotides: TGTGCCAGCAGCTTCTCCTACACAGATACGCAGTATTTT.

The CDR3 reads CATSGRDRKSTDTQYF. DNA for the CDR3: TGTGCCACCAGCGGCCGGGACAGGAAAAGTACAGATACGCAGTATTTT. The genes are TRBV15 and TRBJ2-3, with 8 bases identical to TRBD1. Germline loops: CDR1 LNHNV, CDR2 YYDKDF (reference sequence). The junction had 10 bases not matched to a gene; V was cut back by 5 bases and J by 3 bases. This CDR3 has 16 amino acids.

J is TRBJ1-2 and V is TRBV28; 7 positions agree with TRBD1. The germline gives CDR1 MDHEN, CDR2 SYDVKM. The CDR3 spans 15 residues. Trimming took 2 bases from V and 4 from J; bases not matched to a gene: 7. CDR3 DNA sequence: TGTGCCAGCAGTTTACCCCCAGGGGGTGGCTATGGCTACACCTTC. Residues: CASSLPPGGGYGYTF.

The chain joins TRBV2 to TRBJ2-2; tentative D call: TRBD1 (6 bases). Germline assignment: CDR1 SNHLY and CDR2 FYNNEI. Trimming removed 7 bases from V and 3 bases from J, with 30 bases in between. The CDR3 runs 20 residues. This CDR3 reads CASTHGLGEGGPIDTGELFF. In nucleotides, the CDR3 is TGTGCCAGCACCCATGGGTTGGGGGAAGGGGGTCCCATTGACACCGGGGAGCTGTTTTTT. Filled out from reference TRBV2 and TRBJ2-2, the complete variable domain reads EPEVTQTPSHQVTQMGQEVILRCVPISNHLYFYWYRQILGQKVEFLVSFYNNEISEKSEIFDDQFSVERPDGSNFTLKIRSTKLEDSAMYFCASTHGLGEGGPIDTGELFFGEGSRLTVL.

V and J are TRBV6-5 and TRBJ1-4, with TRBD1 matching 7 bases. CDR1 is MNHEY and CDR2 is SVGAGI in the germline V gene. With 5 bases clipped from V and 8 bases from J, the junction kept 11 bases outside the gene matches. The length of the CDR3 is 15 residues. The CDR3 nucleotides read TGTGCCAGCAGTAGCCCCGGGGGACAGCGAGAAAAACTGTTTTTT. Protein: CASSSPGGQREKLFF.

This chain joins TRBV6-1 and TRBJ2-7; perhaps TRBD1 as D (6 bases). Germline CDR1 MNHNS, CDR2 SASEGT. The CDR3 sequence is 12 residues long. V was clipped by 8 bases and J by 1 base, with 9 bases between them. The CDR3 reads CASEGQSYEQYV. CDR3 DNA: TGTGCCAGCGAGGGACAATCCTACGAGCAGTACGTC.

V gene TRBV6-5 combines with J gene TRBJ2-2, with D possibly being TRBD1 (6 bases). Looked up from germline, CDR1 is MNHEY and CDR2 is SVGAGI. V lost 2 bases to trimming and J lost 7 bases, with 14 bases between them. This CDR3 contains 15 residues. DNA of the CDR3: TGTGCCAGCAGTTACAGGTGGCAGGGGTACGGGGAGCTGTTTTTT. Amino acid sequence: CASSYRWQGYGELFF.

This clone turned up a few times. The chain carries TRBV4-1 and TRBJ1-5, with D possibly matching TRBD1 (6 bases). This CDR3 contains 16 residues. Germline CDR1 and CDR2: MGHRA and YSYEKL. Deletions cut 4 bases from V and 1 base from J, with 14 bases between. The CDR3 is CASSPSGGASNQPQHF. CDR3 nucleotides: TGCGCCAGCAGCCCTAGCGGGGGGGCAAGCAATCAGCCCCAGCATTTT.

As DNA, the CDR3 is TGTGCCAGTGGATCGGGGGGAACTGAAGCTTTCTTT. It yields the protein CASGSGGTEAFF. This rearrangement joins TRBV19 to TRBJ1-1, with D possibly matching TRBD1 (5 bases). Trimming removed 8 bases from V and 5 bases from J, with 12 bases in between. The CDR3 consists of 12 residues. Germline V gene lookup returns CDR1 LNHDA and CDR2 SQIVND (reference sequence).

The V and J genes are TRBV4-2 and TRBJ2-3, with 9 bases matching TRBD2. The V segment lost 4 bases and the J segment 0 bases; nucleotides outside the gene matches: 5. CDR3 length: 16 residues. Germline CDR1 reads LGHNA; CDR2 reads YNFKEQ. The CDR3 here is CASSRGTSRSTDTQYF. In nucleotides, the CDR3 is TGTGCCAGCAGCCGGGGGACTAGCAGGAGCACAGATACGCAGTATTTT.

The J gene is TRBJ1-4, the V gene TRBV23-1, with 8 nucleotides matching TRBD1. TRBV23-1 is an ORF, and what it does is uncertain. This CDR3 contains 16 residues. V dropped 2 bases and J dropped 8; count of bases not matched to a gene: 10. The CDR3 sequence is CASSQETRGRREKLFF. In DNA, the CDR3 is TGCGCCAGCAGTCAAGAGACCAGGGGGCGGCGAGAAAAACTGTTTTTT.